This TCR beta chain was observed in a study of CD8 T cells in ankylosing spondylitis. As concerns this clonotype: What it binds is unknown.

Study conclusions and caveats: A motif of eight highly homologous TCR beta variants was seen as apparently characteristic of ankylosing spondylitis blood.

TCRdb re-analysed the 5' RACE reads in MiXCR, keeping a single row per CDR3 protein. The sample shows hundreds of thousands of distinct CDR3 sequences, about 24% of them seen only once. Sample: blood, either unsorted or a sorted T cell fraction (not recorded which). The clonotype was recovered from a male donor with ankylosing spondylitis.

The CDR3 coding sequence is TGTGCCAGCAGCTTAGTGCCAGGGGATCCTAGGCCCCAGCATTTT. Amino acid sequence: CASSLVPGDPRPQHF. The rearrangement links TRBV7-2 to TRBJ1-5; weak D call: TRBD1 (6 bases). CDR1 is SGHTA and CDR2 is FQGNSA in the germline V gene. The CDR3 length is 15 residues. Trimming cost V 1 base and J 9 bases, with 16 bases left between them. The full variable domain, completed using reference TRBV7-2 and TRBJ1-5, is GAGVSQSPSNKVTEKGKDVELRCDPISGHTALYWYRQSLGQGLEFLIYFQGNSAPDKSGLPSDRFSAERTGGSVSTLTIQRTQQEDSAVYLCASSLVPGDPRPQHFGDGTRLSIL.